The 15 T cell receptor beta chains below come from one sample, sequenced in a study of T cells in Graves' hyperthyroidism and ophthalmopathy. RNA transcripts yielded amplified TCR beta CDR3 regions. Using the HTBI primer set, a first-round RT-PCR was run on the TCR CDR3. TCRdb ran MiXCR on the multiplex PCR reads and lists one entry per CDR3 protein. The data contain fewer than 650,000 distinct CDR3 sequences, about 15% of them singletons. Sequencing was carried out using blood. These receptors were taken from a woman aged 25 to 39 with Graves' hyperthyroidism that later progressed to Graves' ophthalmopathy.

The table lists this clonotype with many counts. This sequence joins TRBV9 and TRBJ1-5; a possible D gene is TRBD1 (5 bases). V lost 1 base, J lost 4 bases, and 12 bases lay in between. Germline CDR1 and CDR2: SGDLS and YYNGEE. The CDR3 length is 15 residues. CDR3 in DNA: TGTGCCAGCAGCGTATCCGGGGACCTAAATCAGCCCCAGCATTTT. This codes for CASSVSGDLNQPQHF.

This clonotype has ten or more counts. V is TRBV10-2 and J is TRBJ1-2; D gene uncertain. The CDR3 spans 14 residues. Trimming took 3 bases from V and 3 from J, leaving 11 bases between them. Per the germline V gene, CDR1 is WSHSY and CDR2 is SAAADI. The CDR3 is CASSDASGDYGYTF. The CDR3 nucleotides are TGCGCCAGCAGTGACGCCTCCGGGGACTATGGCTACACCTTC.

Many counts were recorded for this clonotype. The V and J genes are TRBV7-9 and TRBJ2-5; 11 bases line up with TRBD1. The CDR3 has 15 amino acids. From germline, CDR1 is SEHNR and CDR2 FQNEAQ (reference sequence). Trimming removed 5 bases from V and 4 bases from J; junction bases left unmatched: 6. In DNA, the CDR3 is TGTGCCAGCAGCCGGGACAGGGGGATTCGAGAGACCCAGTACTTC. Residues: CASSRDRGIRETQYF. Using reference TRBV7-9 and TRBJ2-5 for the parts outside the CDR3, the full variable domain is DTGVSQNPRHKITKRGQNVTFRCDPISEHNRLYWYRQTLGQGPEFLTYFQNEAQLEKSRLLSDRFSAERPKGSFSTLEIQRTEQGDSAMYLCASSRDRGIRETQYFGPGTRLLVL.

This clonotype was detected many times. The CDR3 sequence: CASSETTSWGDYTF. CDR3 nucleotide sequence: TGTGCCAGCAGTGAAACAACGTCATGGGGGGACTACACCTTC. J is TRBJ1-2 and V is TRBV2, with D possibly matching TRBD1 (5 bases). V was shortened by 2 bases and J by 10 bases, with 17 bases between the two germline ends. The CDR3 is 14 residues long. The germline V gene has CDR1 SNHLY and CDR2 FYNNEI. Based on the CDR3 plus reference TRBV2 and TRBJ1-2, the full variable domain is EPEVTQTPSHQVTQMGQEVILRCVPISNHLYFYWYRQILGQKVEFLVSFYNNEISEKSEIFDDQFSVERPDGSNFTLKIRSTKLEDSAMYFCASSETTSWGDYTFGSGTRLTVV.

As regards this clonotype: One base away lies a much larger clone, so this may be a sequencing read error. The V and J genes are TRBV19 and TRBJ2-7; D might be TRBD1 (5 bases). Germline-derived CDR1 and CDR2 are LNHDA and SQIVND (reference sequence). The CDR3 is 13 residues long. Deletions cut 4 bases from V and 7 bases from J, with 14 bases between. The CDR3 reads CASSTGQANEQYF. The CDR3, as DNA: TGTGCCAGTAGTACAGGGCAGGCCAATGAGCAGTACTTC.

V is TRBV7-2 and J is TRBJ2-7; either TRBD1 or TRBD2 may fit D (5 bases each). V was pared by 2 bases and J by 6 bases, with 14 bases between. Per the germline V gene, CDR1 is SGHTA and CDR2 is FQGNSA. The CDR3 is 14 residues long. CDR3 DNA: TGTGCCAGCAGCTTAAAGGGGACCAAAGCCGAGCAGTACTTC. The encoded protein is CASSLKGTKAEQYF.

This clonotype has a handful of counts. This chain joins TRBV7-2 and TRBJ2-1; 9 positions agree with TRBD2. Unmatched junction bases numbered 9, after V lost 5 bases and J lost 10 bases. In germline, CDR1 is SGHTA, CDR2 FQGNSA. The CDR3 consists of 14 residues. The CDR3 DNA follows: TGTGCCAGCAGCCCCTCCAGGCTAGCGGGGGAGCAGTTCTTC. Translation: CASSPSRLAGEQFF.

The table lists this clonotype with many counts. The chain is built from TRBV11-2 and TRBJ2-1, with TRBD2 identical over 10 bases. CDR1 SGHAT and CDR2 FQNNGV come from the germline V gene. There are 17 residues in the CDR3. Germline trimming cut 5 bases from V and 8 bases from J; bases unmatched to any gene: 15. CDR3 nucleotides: TGTGCCAGCAGCCAGCCAGGAGCGGGAGGGCCGTGGGATGAGCAGTTCTTC. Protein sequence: CASSQPGAGGPWDEQFF.

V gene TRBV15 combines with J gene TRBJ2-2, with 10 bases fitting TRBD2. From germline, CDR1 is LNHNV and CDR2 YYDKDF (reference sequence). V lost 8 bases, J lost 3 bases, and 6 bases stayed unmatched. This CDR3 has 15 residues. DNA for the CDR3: TGTGCCACCTCAGCGGGGGGGTCCCACACCGGGGAGCTGTTTTTT. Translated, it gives CATSAGGSHTGELFF.

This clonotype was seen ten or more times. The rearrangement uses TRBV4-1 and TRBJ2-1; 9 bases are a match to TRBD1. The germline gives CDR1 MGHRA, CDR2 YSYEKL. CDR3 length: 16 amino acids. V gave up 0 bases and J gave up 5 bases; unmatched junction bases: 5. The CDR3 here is CASSQDVGTGNNEQFF. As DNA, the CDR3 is TGCGCCAGCAGCCAAGATGTCGGGACAGGGAACAATGAGCAGTTCTTC.

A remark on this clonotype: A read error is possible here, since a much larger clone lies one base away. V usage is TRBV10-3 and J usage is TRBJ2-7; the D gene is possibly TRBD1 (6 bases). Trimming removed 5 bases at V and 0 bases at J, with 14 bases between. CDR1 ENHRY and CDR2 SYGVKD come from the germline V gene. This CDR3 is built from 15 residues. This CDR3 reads CAISWTATSSYEQYF. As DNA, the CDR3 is TGTGCCATCAGTTGGACAGCCACGAGCTCCTACGAGCAGTACTTC.

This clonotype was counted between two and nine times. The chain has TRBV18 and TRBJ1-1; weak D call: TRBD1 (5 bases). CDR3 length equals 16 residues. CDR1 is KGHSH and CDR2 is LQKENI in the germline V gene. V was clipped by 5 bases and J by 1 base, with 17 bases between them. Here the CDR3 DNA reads TGTGCCAGCTCATCATTTCAGGGCAGGGCGAACACTGAAGCTTTCTTT. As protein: CASSSFQGRANTEAFF.

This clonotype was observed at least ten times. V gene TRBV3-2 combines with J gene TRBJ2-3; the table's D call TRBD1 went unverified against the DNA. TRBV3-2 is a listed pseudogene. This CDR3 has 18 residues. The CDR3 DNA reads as TGTGCCAGCAGCCAGGATATGACAGGGGAGGGGTGCACAGATACGCAGTATTTT. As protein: CASSQDMTGEGCTDTQYF.

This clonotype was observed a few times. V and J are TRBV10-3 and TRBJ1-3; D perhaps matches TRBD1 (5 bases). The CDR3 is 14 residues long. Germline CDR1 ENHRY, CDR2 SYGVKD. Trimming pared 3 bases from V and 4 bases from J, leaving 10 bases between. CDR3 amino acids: CAISEGDPGNTIYF. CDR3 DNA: TGTGCCATCAGTGAAGGGGACCCCGGAAACACCATATATTTT.

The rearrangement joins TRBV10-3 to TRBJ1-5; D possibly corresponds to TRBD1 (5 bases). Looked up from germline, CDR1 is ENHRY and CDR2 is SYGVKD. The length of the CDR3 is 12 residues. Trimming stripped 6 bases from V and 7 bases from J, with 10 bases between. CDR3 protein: CAISGGNQPQHF. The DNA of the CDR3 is TGTGCCATCAGCGGGGGGAACCAGCCCCAGCATTTT.